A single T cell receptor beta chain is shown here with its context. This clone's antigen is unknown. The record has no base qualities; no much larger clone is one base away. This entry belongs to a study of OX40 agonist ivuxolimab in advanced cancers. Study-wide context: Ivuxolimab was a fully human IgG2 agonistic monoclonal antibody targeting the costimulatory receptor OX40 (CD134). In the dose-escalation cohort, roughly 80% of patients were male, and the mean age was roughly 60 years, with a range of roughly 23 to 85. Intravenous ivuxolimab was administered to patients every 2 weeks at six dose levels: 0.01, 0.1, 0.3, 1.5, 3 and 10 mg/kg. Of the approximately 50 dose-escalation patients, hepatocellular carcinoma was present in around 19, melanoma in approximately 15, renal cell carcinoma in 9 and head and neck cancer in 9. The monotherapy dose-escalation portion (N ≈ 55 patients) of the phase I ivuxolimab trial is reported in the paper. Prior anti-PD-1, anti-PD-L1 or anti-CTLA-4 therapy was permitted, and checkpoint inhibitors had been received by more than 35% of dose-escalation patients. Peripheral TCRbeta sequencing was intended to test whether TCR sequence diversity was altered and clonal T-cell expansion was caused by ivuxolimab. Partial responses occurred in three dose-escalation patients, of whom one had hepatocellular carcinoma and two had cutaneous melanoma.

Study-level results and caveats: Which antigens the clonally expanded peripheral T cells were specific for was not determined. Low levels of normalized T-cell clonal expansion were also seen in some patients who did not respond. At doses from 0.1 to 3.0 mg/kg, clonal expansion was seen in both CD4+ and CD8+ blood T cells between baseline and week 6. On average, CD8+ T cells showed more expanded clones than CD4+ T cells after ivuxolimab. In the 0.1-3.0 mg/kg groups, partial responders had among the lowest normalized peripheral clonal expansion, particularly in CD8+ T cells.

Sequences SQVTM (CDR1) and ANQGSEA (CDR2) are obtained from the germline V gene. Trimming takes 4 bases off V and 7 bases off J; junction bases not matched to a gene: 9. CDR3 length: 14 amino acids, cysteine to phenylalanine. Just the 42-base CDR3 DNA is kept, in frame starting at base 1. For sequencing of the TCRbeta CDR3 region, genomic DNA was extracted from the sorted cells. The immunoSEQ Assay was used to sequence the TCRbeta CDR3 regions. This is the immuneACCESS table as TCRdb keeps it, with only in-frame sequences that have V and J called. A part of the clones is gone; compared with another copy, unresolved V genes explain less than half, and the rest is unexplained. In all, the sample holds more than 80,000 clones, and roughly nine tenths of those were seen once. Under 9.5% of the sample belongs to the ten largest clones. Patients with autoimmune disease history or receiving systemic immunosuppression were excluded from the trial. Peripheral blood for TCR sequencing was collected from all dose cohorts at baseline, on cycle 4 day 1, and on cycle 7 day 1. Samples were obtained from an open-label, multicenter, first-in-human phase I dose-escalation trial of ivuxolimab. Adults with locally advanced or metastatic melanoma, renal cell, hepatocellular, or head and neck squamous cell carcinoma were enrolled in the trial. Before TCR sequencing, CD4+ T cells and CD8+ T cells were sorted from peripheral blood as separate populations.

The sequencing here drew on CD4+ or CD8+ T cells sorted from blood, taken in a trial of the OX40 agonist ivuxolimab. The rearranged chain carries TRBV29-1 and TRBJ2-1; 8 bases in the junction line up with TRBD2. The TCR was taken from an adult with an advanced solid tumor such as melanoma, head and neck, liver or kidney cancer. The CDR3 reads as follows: CSVVAAGGLNEQFF. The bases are TGCAGCGTTGTAGCGGCGGGAGGACTGAATGAGCAGTTCTTC.